This TCR beta chain derives from a study of PD-L1 blockade in urothelial cancer. The germline CDR1 and CDR2 sequences are SGDLS and YYNGEE. V lost 0 bases to trimming and J lost 3 bases, with 7 bases between them. This CDR3 comprises 14 residues. Time point specified: pretreatment peripheral blood. Profiled with immunoSEQ multiplex PCR; TCRdb holds only in-frame clones, not every one. Of approximately 88,000 clones in the sample, roughly 89% were seen once. The sequence derives from a man aged 55 to 70 with urothelial cancer. The gene calls are TRBV9 and TRBJ1-3; D is unclear. Sample: PBMCs, taken around atezolizumab (anti-PD-L1) treatment. In DNA form, the CDR3 reads TGTGCCAGCAGCGTAGAAGAGGGTGGAAACACCATATATTTT. It specifies CASSVEEGGNTIYF.